This T cell receptor beta chain came from a study of immune evolution from preneoplasia to lung adenocarcinoma. The V and J ends lost 1 base and 4 bases respectively, with 13 bases between them. The CDR3 length is 16 residues. Germline CDR1 SGHTA, CDR2 FQGNSA. TCRdb's table, derived via immunoSEQ multiplex PCR, lists solely in-frame clones and lacks some. The table shows 5,000 or so clones, with roughly 80% occurring only once. This chain links TRBV7-2 with TRBJ2-2, with D perhaps given as TRBD1 or TRBD2 (5 bases each). The sequencing input was FFPE adjacent normal lung tissue. This TCR was sampled from a donor of 70 years or more with lung adenocarcinoma. Written as DNA, the CDR3 is TGTGCCAGCAGCTTAGAATTAGGGGAGATCACCGGGGAGCTGTTTTTT. Translation: CASSLELGEITGELFF.